This passage covers 19 T cell receptor beta chains from one sample sequenced in a study of response to subunit inactivated influenza vaccine. TCRdb used MiXCR to reprocess the RT-PCR reads, holding one entry per CDR3 protein. The sample holds around 190,000 distinct CDR3 sequences; around a tenth are singletons and the top ten take 11%. Here the sequenced sample was non-naive T cells sorted from PBMCs, taken on the day of vaccination. The receptors stem from a man aged 50 to 60 who received an inactivated influenza vaccine.

This clonotype was found a few times. This chain joins TRBV18 and TRBJ1-5; D uncertain. CDR3 length equals 17 residues. The V end was cut by 4 bases, the J end by 0 bases, with 16 bases between. In germline, CDR1 is KGHSH, CDR2 LQKENI. CDR3 in amino acids: CASSLNPGTDSNQPQHF. CDR3 coding DNA: TGTGCCAGCTCACTCAACCCCGGAACAGATAGCAATCAGCCCCAGCATTTT.

The chain is built from TRBV6-2 or TRBV6-3 and TRBJ2-4; 7 positions match TRBD1. The CDR3 length is 16 residues. The germline gives CDR1 MNHEY, CDR2 SVGEGT. The trim removed 6 bases at V and 3 bases at J, leaving 11 bases unmatched. CDR3 residues: CASSPPTGTDKNIQYF. The CDR3 DNA reads TGTGCCAGCAGCCCCCCAACCGGGACAGACAAAAACATTCAGTACTTC.

J is TRBJ2-5 and V is TRBV10-1, with D unclear. V was cut by 0 bases and J by 2 bases, with 10 bases left in between. Germline CDR1 is WNHNN and CDR2 is SYGVQD (reference sequence). The CDR3 has 15 amino acids. Here the CDR3 DNA reads TGCGCCAGCAGTGAGTCTAATACAGCTCAAGAGACCCAGTACTTC. Translation gives CASSESNTAQETQYF.

This clonotype occurred many times. The chain employs TRBV12-3 or TRBV12-4 and TRBJ2-7; TRBD2 aligns across 7 bases. CDR3 size: 14 residues. V lost 3 bases and J lost 0; bases outside the gene matches: 2. CDR3 DNA sequence: TGTGCCAGCAGTTTTGGGGGGGACTCCTACGAGCAGTACTTC. It yields the protein CASSFGGDSYEQYF.

The chain joins TRBV12-3 or TRBV12-4 to TRBJ1-6, with 8 nucleotides matching TRBD1. V lost 5 bases to trimming and J lost 6 bases; unmatched junction nucleotides: 9. This CDR3 region has 16 residues. This CDR3 reads CASSEQGERPNSPLHF. CDR3 nucleotides: TGTGCCAGCAGTGAACAGGGGGAAAGGCCTAATTCACCCCTCCACTTT.

This clonotype appeared many times. The DNA for the CDR3 is TGTGCCAGCAGAGCAGGGGTCGGTGAGCAGTTCTTC. Its protein product is CASRAGVGEQFF. The V and J genes are TRBV6-2 or TRBV6-3 and TRBJ2-1, with D tentatively TRBD1 (6 bases). Trimming shortened V by 6 bases and J by 9 bases, and 12 bases separated the two germline ends. Germline CDR1 and CDR2: MNHEY and SVGEGT. The CDR3 contains 12 residues.

This chain uses TRBV7-9 with TRBJ1-6, with 9 bases aligning to TRBD1. V dropped 5 bases and J dropped 10; count of bases not matched to a gene: 6. This CDR3 has 14 amino acids. The germline gives CDR1 SEHNR, CDR2 FQNEAQ (reference sequence). The CDR3 spells CASSAGTGSSPLHF. CDR3 sequence (DNA): TGTGCCAGCAGCGCCGGGACAGGGAGCTCACCCCTCCACTTT.

The table lists this clonotype with many counts. V and J are TRBV7-2 and TRBJ2-2, with D unclear. The CDR3 is 13 amino acids. V dropped 4 bases and J dropped 5 bases, with 8 bases sitting between them. The V gene's germline CDR1 is SGHTA and CDR2 FQGNSA. The CDR3 reads CASSSGRTGELFF. CDR3 DNA sequence: TGTGCCAGCAGCTCCGGACGGACCGGGGAGCTGTTTTTT. The whole variable domain, filled in from reference TRBV7-2 and TRBJ2-2, reads GAGVSQSPSNKVTEKGKDVELRCDPISGHTALYWYRQSLGQGLEFLIYFQGNSAPDKSGLPSDRFSAERTGGSVSTLTIQRTQQEDSAVYLCASSSGRTGELFFGEGSRLTVL.

The chain uses TRBV2 and TRBJ2-5; the D is unclear. Deletions cut 0 bases from V and 8 bases from J, with 4 bases between. CDR3 length: 11 amino acids. From germline, CDR1 is SNHLY and CDR2 FYNNEI. The CDR3 DNA follows: TGTGCCAGCAGTGAAGCGCGTACCCAGTACTTC. It yields the protein CASSEARTQYF.

This clonotype was seen at least ten times. The rearrangement links TRBV27 to TRBJ2-5; D may correspond to TRBD1 or TRBD2 (5 bases each). V shed 3 bases and J shed 5 bases, with 13 bases lying between them. CDR3 length: 14 residues. Per the germline V gene, CDR1 is MNHEY and CDR2 is SMNVEV (reference sequence). Here the CDR3 DNA reads TGTGCCAGCAGTTTGTGGGGGAAGGGGGAGACCCAGTACTTC. Encoded protein: CASSLWGKGETQYF.

This clonotype appeared many times. The chain has TRBV9 and TRBJ1-1; D gene uncertain. CDR3 size: 14 residues. The germline V and J ends were trimmed by 0 bases and 1 base, with 7 bases remaining between them. CDR1 and CDR2 from the germline V gene are SGDLS and YYNGEE. The CDR3 loop is CASSVDSRNTEAFF. Here the CDR3 DNA reads TGTGCCAGCAGCGTAGATTCCCGGAACACTGAAGCTTTCTTT.

This clonotype came up a few times. V usage is TRBV7-8 and J usage is TRBJ2-7; D is tentatively TRBD1 or TRBD2 (5 bases each). CDR1 is SGHVS, CDR2 FQNEAQ, per germline. Trimming stripped 2 bases from V and 6 bases from J, with 14 bases between. The CDR3 covers 14 residues. The CDR3 sequence is CASSLLGKGSEQYF. The CDR3 nucleotides are TGTGCCAGCAGCTTATTAGGGAAGGGGAGCGAGCAGTACTTC.

This chain links TRBV14 with TRBJ2-6; D is undetermined. The CDR3 consists of 17 residues. Per the germline V gene, CDR1 is SGHDN and CDR2 is FVKESK. V was trimmed by 1 base and J by 2 bases, leaving 12 bases between them. The CDR3 DNA sequence: TGTGCCAGCAGCCAAGGTTTTAGGTACGCTGGGGCCAACGTCCTGACTTTC. Its protein is CASSQGFRYAGANVLTF.

This clonotype was detected many times. The rearrangement uses TRBV2 and TRBJ1-1; a possible D gene is TRBD1 (5 bases). CDR1 is SNHLY and CDR2 is FYNNEI in the germline V gene. The CDR3 sequence is 12 residues long. Trimming cost V 3 bases and J 11 bases, with 13 bases left between them. The DNA of the CDR3 is TGTGCCAGCAGTGAGTTAGAAAAGGGGGCTTTCTTT. The encoded protein is CASSELEKGAFF.

The sample holds many counts of this clonotype. V gene TRBV7-8 combines with J gene TRBJ2-1; TRBD2 might be the D (5 bases). The CDR3 sequence is 12 residues long. Trimming removed 3 bases from V and 8 bases from J, with 8 bases in between. Germline V gene sequence: CDR1 SGHVS, CDR2 FQNEAQ. The CDR3 bases are TGTGCCAGCAGCTTGGGAGTGGATGAGCAGTTCTTC. It codes for CASSLGVDEQFF.

This clonotype was counted ten times or more. This rearrangement joins TRBV5-6 to TRBJ2-2, with D tentatively TRBD1 or TRBD2 (5 bases each). CDR3 length equals 15 residues. Trimming stripped 2 bases from V and 1 base from J, with 9 bases between. Germline V lookup: CDR1 SGHDT, CDR2 YYEEEE. DNA for the CDR3: TGTGCCAGCAGCTTTGTGGGGGAGAACACCGGGGAGCTGTTTTTT. Translating it yields CASSFVGENTGELFF.

This clonotype was found a few times. V and J are TRBV6-2 or TRBV6-3 and TRBJ2-1; possible D gene TRBD2, 6 bases. Per germline, CDR1 MNHEY and CDR2 SVGEGT. Trimming stripped 7 bases from V and 7 bases from J, with 26 bases between. The CDR3 extends over 17 amino acids. The chain's CDR3 is CASTHGRGVRVGNEQFF. Here the CDR3 DNA reads TGTGCCAGCACTCACGGGCGGGGTGTGAGGGTTGGTAATGAGCAGTTCTTC.

This clonotype was picked up many times. The rearrangement joins TRBV5-1 to TRBJ2-1; 7 nucleotides agree with TRBD2. Germline V gene lookup returns CDR1 SGHRS and CDR2 YFSETQ. V lost 0 bases and J lost 8; bases outside the gene matches: 8. This CDR3 spans 15 amino acids. The CDR3 DNA follows: TGCGCCAGCAGCTTGGGGGCTAGCGGTGGTTATGAGCAGTTCTTC. It encodes CASSLGASGGYEQFF.

In this sample, this clonotype turned up a few times. V and J are TRBV6-2 or TRBV6-3 and TRBJ2-2, with D tentatively TRBD2 (5 bases). V lost 2 bases to trimming and J lost 6 bases, with 13 bases between them. Per germline, CDR1 MNHEY and CDR2 SVGEGT. CDR3 size: 15 residues. CDR3 residues: CASSYDAGPAGELFF. In DNA form, the CDR3 reads TGTGCCAGCAGTTACGACGCGGGTCCCGCCGGGGAGCTGTTTTTT.